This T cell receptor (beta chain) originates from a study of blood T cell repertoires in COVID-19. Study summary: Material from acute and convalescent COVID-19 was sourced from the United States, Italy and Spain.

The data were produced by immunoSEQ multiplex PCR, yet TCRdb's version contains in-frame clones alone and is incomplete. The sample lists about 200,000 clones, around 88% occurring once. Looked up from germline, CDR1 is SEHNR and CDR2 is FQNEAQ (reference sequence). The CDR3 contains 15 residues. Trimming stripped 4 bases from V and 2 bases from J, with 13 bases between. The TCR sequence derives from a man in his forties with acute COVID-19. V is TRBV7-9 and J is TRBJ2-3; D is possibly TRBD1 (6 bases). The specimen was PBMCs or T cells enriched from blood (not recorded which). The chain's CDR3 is CASSSTRGNTDTQYF. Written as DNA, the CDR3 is TGTGCCAGCAGCTCCACCAGGGGAAACACAGATACGCAGTATTTT. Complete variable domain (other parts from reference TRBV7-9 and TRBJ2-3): DTGVSQNPRHKITKRGQNVTFRCDPISEHNRLYWYRQTLGQGPEFLTYFQNEAQLEKSRLLSDRFSAERPKGSFSTLEIQRTEQGDSAMYLCASSSTRGNTDTQYFGPGTRLTVL.